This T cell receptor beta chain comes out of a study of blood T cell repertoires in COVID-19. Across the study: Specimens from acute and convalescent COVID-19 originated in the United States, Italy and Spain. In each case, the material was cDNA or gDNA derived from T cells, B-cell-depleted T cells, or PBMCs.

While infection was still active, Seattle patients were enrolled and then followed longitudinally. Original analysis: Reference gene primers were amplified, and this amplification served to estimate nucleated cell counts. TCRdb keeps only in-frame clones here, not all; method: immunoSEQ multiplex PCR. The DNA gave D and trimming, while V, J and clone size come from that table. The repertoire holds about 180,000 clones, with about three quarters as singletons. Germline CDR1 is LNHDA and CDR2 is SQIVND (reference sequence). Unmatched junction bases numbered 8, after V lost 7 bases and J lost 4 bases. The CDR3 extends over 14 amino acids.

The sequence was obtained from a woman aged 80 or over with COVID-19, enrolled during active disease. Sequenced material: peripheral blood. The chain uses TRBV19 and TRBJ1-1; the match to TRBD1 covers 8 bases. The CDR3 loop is CASNWDRRFTEAFF. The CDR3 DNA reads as TGTGCCAGTAACTGGGACAGGAGATTCACTGAAGCTTTCTTT.